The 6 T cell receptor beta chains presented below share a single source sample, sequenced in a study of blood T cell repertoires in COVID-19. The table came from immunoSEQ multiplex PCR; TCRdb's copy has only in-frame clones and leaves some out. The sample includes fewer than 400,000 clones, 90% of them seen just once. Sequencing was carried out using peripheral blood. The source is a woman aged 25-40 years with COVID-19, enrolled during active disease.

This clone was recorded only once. CDR3 in amino acids: CASSLAEVTIGKLFF. The CDR3, as DNA: TGTGCCAGCAGCTTAGCTGAGGTCACAATCGGAAAACTGTTTTTT. This chain uses TRBV7-8 with TRBJ1-4, with D unclear. The V end lost 0 bases, the J end lost 10 bases, and 15 bases lay between the germline ends. From germline, CDR1 is SGHVS and CDR2 FQNEAQ. There are 15 residues in the CDR3. The variable domain in full, with the rest retrieved from reference TRBV7-8 and TRBJ1-4, is GAGVSQSPRYKVAKRGQDVALRCDPISGHVSLFWYQQALGQGPEFLTYFQNEAQLDKSGLPSDRFFAERPEGSVSTLKIQRTQQEDSAVYLCASSLAEVTIGKLFFGSGTQLSVL.

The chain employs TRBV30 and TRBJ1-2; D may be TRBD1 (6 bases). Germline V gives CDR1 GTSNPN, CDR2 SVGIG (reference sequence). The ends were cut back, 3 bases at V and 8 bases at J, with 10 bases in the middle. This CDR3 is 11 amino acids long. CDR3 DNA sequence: TGTGCCTGGAGCCCAGGGGTAGGCTACACCTTC. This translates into CAWSPGVGYTF. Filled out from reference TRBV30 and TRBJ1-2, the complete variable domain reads SQTIHQWPATLVQPVGSPLSLECTVEGTSNPNLYWYRQAAGRGLQLLFYSVGIGQISSEVPQNLSASRPQDRQFILSSKKLLLSDSGFYLCAWSPGVGYTFGSGTRLTVV.

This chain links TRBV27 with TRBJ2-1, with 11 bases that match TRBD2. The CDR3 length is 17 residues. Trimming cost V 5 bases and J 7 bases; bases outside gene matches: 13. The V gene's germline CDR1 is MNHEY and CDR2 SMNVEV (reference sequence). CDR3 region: CASSPWGLAGGTNEQFF. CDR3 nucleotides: TGTGCCAGCAGTCCCTGGGGTCTAGCGGGAGGAACTAATGAGCAGTTCTTC.

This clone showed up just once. This CDR3 is CASSSPQGAQGYNSPLHF. CDR3 bases: TGTGCCAGTAGTTCACCTCAGGGGGCGCAGGGATATAATTCACCCCTCCACTTT. This chain links TRBV19 with TRBJ1-6; 8 positions agree with TRBD1. Germline CDR1 is LNHDA and CDR2 is SQIVND (reference sequence). V was pared by 5 bases and J by 4 bases, with 13 bases of the junction left unmatched. CDR3 length: 18 residues.

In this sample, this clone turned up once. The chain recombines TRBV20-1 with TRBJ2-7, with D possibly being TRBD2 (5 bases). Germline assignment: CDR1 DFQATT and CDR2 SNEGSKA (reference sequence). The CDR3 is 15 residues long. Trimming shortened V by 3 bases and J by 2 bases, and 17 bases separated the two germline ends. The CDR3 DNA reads TGCAGTGCTAGTGTCCTTAGCGTTTCCCCCTACGAGCAGTACTTC. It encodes CSASVLSVSPYEQYF.

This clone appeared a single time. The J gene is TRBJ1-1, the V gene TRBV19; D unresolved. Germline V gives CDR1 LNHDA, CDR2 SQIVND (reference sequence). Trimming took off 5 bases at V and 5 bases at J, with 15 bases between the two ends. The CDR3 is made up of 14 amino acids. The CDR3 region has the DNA TGTGCCAGTAGTTCCGTAAACACGGGGACTGAAGCTTTCTTT. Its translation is CASSSVNTGTEAFF. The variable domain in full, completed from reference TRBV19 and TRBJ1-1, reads DGGITQSPKYLFRKEGQNVTLSCEQNLNHDAMYWYRQDPGQGLRLIYYSQIVNDFQKGDIAEGYSVSREKKESFPLTVTSAQKNPTAFYLCASSSVNTGTEAFFGQGTRLTVV.